This T cell receptor beta chain was captured in a study of blood T cells in healthy people across ages. Note on this clonotype: What it binds is unknown.

CDR1 LGHNA and CDR2 YNFKEQ come from the germline V gene. Trimming shortened V by 2 bases and J by 3 bases, and 20 bases separated the two germline ends. The length of the CDR3 is 17 residues. The authors ran a second PCR of about 7 to 11 cycles using a sample-barcoded 5' primer and a J-beta primer mix. One entry per CDR3 protein, called by TCRdb with MiXCR from the 5' RACE reads. The sample includes about 1.4 million distinct CDR3 sequences, 59% of them seen just once. Whole-study findings and limits: PBMC samples, being unsorted, prevented any conclusive comparison of naive and antigen-experienced cells. The fall in TCR beta diversity per million T cells was roughly linear with age.

The source is a man aged 18-30 years in good health. Sequenced material: blood. The chain combines TRBV4-2 with TRBJ2-7, with D perhaps TRBD1 (6 bases). CDR3 amino acids: CASSQFSGVATGYEQYF. In DNA form, the CDR3 reads TGTGCCAGCAGCCAATTCTCAGGGGTTGCTACAGGCTACGAGCAGTACTTC.